This TCR beta chain was recorded in a study of blood T cell repertoires in COVID-19. Study in general: Sites across the United States, Italy and Spain contributed samples from acute and convalescent COVID-19. The cDNA or gDNA used as material had been derived from T cells, B-cell-depleted T cells, or PBMCs.

In the authors' methods: By means of reference gene primer amplification, nucleated cell counts were estimated. TCRdb's table, derived via immunoSEQ multiplex PCR, lists solely in-frame clones and lacks some. V, J and clone size were drawn from that table, and D and trimming were deduced from the DNA. The repertoire consists of about 130,000 clones, with less than 90% occurring once and the leading ten covering more than 20%. V was pared by 6 bases and J by 1 base, with 9 bases between. This CDR3 contains 13 residues. The clonotype originates from a woman of 80 years or more with acute or convalescent COVID-19. The V call is TRBV12-3 or TRBV12-4, the J call TRBJ2-5; D uncertain. The sequencing sample was made of peripheral blood. CDR3 in DNA: TGTGCCAGCAGAGACTGGATCCAAGAGACCCAGTACTTC. Translated, it gives CASRDWIQETQYF.